The 32 T cell receptor beta chains reported below all come from one sample, sequenced in a study of shared clonotypes between healthy human individuals. Profiling relied on immunoSEQ multiplex PCR, and the TCRdb table lists in-frame clones only, not all of them. In the table there are about 1.1 million clones, roughly 74% of which are singletons. The sample taken for sequencing was memory CD4+ T cells from PBMCs. Subset given: CD45RA-negative fraction. Source of these receptors: a man aged 18 to 35 in good health. Some clones in this sample may be carry-over from other donors' samples.

V and J are TRBV9 and TRBJ2-1; 7 nucleotides match TRBD2. The ends lost 0 bases at V and 9 bases at J; junction bases unmatched: 9. The CDR3 has 15 residues. Per germline, CDR1 SGDLS and CDR2 YYNGEE. The CDR3, as DNA: TGTGCCAGCAGCGTAGGTAGCGGGCAGGTGGGTGAGCAGTTCTTC. Translation: CASSVGSGQVGEQFF. The entire variable domain, with the rest obtained from reference TRBV9 and TRBJ2-1, is as follows: DSGVTQTPKHLITATGQRVTLRCSPRSGDLSVYWYQQSLDQGLQFLIQYYNGEERAKGNILERFSAQQFPDLHSELNLSSLELGDSALYFCASSVGSGQVGEQFFGPGTRLTVL.

CDR3 DNA: TGCGCCAGCAGCCCCAAACAGGGAGCAGATACGCAGTATTTT. It yields the protein CASSPKQGADTQYF. The chain has TRBV5-1 and TRBJ2-3, with D perhaps matching TRBD1 (6 bases). The CDR3 length is 14 residues. The V gene lost 4 bases and the J gene lost 4 bases, with 13 bases spanning the gap. CDR1 and CDR2 (germline): SGHRS, YFSETQ.

This clone occurred a few times. The J gene is TRBJ2-3, the V gene TRBV14; 8 bases fit TRBD1. This CDR3 is built from 14 residues. Germline values: CDR1 SGHDN, CDR2 FVKESK. V lost 4 bases and J lost 2; bases outside the gene matches: 2. This chain's CDR3 is CASSLGQATDTQYF. The CDR3 nucleotides read TGTGCCAGCAGCCTGGGACAGGCCACAGATACGCAGTATTTT.

The rearrangement joins TRBV27 to TRBJ2-7, with TRBD1 matching over 9 bases. V gave up 5 bases and J gave up 6 bases; unmatched junction bases: 14. The CDR3 runs 16 residues. Germline V CDR1 and CDR2: MNHEY, SMNVEV (reference sequence). CDR3 DNA sequence: TGTGCCAGCAGTACGATCTGGACAGGGGCTTCCGCCGAGCAGTACTTC. The encoded protein is CASSTIWTGASAEQYF.

This chain joins TRBV28 and TRBJ2-7; D possibly corresponds to TRBD2 (7 bases). The CDR3 contains 15 residues. The V end was cut by 1 base, the J end by 8 bases, with 18 bases between. Germline CDR1 is MDHEN and CDR2 is SYDVKM. The CDR3 reads CASSLSWGGVRKQYF. Here the CDR3 DNA reads TGTGCCAGCAGTTTATCTTGGGGGGGCGTCAGGAAGCAGTACTTC.

This clone came up a few times. The chain links TRBV27 to TRBJ1-2; D might be TRBD1 (5 bases). Deletions cut 0 bases from V and 5 bases from J, with 10 bases between. Germline V gives CDR1 MNHEY, CDR2 SMNVEV (reference sequence). This CDR3 has 14 residues. CDR3: CASSLSPRAYGYTF. The CDR3, as DNA: TGTGCCAGCAGTTTATCGCCCAGGGCGTATGGCTACACCTTC.

V and J are TRBV7-9 and TRBJ2-1; 7 nucleotides agree with TRBD1. The CDR3 is made up of 15 amino acids. The germline V gene encodes CDR1 SEHNR and CDR2 FQNEAQ (reference sequence). V was pared by 6 bases and J by 2 bases, with 7 bases of the junction left unmatched. The CDR3 spells CASRSDRDPYNEQFF. CDR3 in DNA: TGTGCCAGCAGGTCCGACAGGGACCCCTACAATGAGCAGTTCTTC.

The CDR3 nucleotides are TGCGCCAGCAGCACACCGGGACAGGGTGGAAATGAGCAGTTCTTC. Protein sequence: CASSTPGQGGNEQFF. The chain joins TRBV5-1 to TRBJ2-1, with 9 bases aligning to TRBD1. This CDR3 region has 15 residues. The germline CDR1 and CDR2 sequences are SGHRS and YFSETQ. J gave up 7 bases and V 4 bases, and 9 bases lay outside the gene matches.

This clone appeared a few times. V usage is TRBV5-1 and J usage is TRBJ2-5; 12 bases match TRBD2. With 7 bases clipped from V and 6 bases from J, the junction kept 10 bases outside the gene matches. Germline V gives CDR1 SGHRS, CDR2 YFSETQ. This CDR3 contains 15 residues. CDR3 DNA sequence: TGCGCCAGCTCCGTGACTAGCGGGAGTCTAAAGACCCAGTACTTC. Encoded protein: CASSVTSGSLKTQYF.

The J gene is TRBJ2-6, the V gene TRBV5-4; D unresolved. V was shortened by 7 bases and J by 2 bases, with 10 bases between the two germline ends. CDR1 is SGHNT and CDR2 is YYREEE in the germline V gene (reference sequence). This CDR3 has 14 residues. CDR3 loop: CASLTYTGANVLTF. In DNA form, the CDR3 reads TGTGCCAGCCTGACCTACACTGGGGCCAACGTCCTGACTTTC.

This chain connects TRBV19 to TRBJ1-5, with a weak D call TRBD1 (6 bases). V was cut by 4 bases and J by 1 base, with 8 bases left in between. The CDR3 spans 14 residues. From germline, CDR1 is LNHDA and CDR2 SQIVND (reference sequence). For the CDR3, the DNA is TGTGCCAGTAGTACACAGGGAAGCAATCAGCCCCAGCATTTT. Its protein is CASSTQGSNQPQHF.

There are a few counts of this clone. This chain uses TRBV7-3 with TRBJ2-2; D is ambiguous. In germline, CDR1 is SGHTA, CDR2 FQGTGA. Trimming cost V 1 base and J 6 bases, with 3 bases left between them. The length of the CDR3 is 12 residues. CDR3 protein: CASSLNAGELFF. DNA for the CDR3: TGTGCCAGCAGCTTAAACGCCGGGGAGCTGTTTTTT.

The chain links TRBV4-1 to TRBJ2-1; 9 nucleotides line up with TRBD2. Germline V gene data show CDR1 as MGHRA and CDR2 as YSYEKL. The CDR3 is 18 residues long. After removal of 8 bases from V and 0 bases from J, the junction contained 14 bases not matched to a gene. The CDR3 nucleotides are TGCGCCAGCGGTATTCTAGCGGGATTCGGGAGCTCCTACAATGAGCAGTTCTTC. This codes for CASGILAGFGSSYNEQFF.

The chain employs TRBV5-1 and TRBJ1-1; D call uncertain. The CDR3 extends over 13 amino acids. V was trimmed by 2 bases and J by 0 bases, leaving 5 bases between them. Looked up from germline, CDR1 is SGHRS and CDR2 is YFSETQ. The CDR3, as DNA: TGCGCCAGCAGCTTCTCCCTGAACACTGAAGCTTTCTTT. Amino acids: CASSFSLNTEAFF.

Regarding this clone: Other DNA variants within this sample encode the same CDR3. This chain connects TRBV7-2 to TRBJ1-3; perhaps TRBD1 as D (6 bases). CDR1 is SGHTA, CDR2 FQGNSA, per germline. The ends were cut back, 2 bases at V and 0 bases at J, with 8 bases in the middle. This CDR3 comprises 15 residues. CDR3 region: CASSLTGSSGNTIYF. CDR3 nucleotides: TGTGCCAGCAGCTTAACAGGGAGCTCTGGAAACACCATATATTTT.

This clone came up a few times. The CDR3 nucleotides read TGCGCCAGCAGTCCATCCGGGGACATCTTTACAGATACGCAGTATTTT. As protein: CASSPSGDIFTDTQYF. The gene calls are TRBV5-1 and TRBJ2-3; weak D call: TRBD1 (6 bases). CDR3 length: 16 residues. CDR1 is SGHRS, CDR2 YFSETQ, per germline. V lost 5 bases, J lost 3 bases, and 19 bases lay in between.

CDR3 coding DNA: TGTGCCAGCTCCCCGAGCGGTGAGCAGTTCTTC. Residues: CASSPSGEQFF. This chain links TRBV25-1 with TRBJ2-1; the D gene is possibly TRBD2 (5 bases). Germline V gene sequence: CDR1 MGHDK, CDR2 SYGVNS. The germline V and J ends were trimmed by 8 bases and 9 bases, with 11 bases remaining between them. This CDR3 is built from 11 residues.

The sample holds one count of this clone. The chain couples TRBV30 to TRBJ2-5; D gene unclear. Between the trimmed V and J ends, which lost 0 bases and 1 base, there was a span of 9 bases. The CDR3 has 14 amino acids. Germline values: CDR1 GTSNPN, CDR2 SVGIG (reference sequence). CDR3 sequence (DNA): TGTGCCTGGAGTGTACTACCTCGCCAAGAGACCCAGTACTTC. Amino acids: CAWSVLPRQETQYF.

J is TRBJ2-2 and V is TRBV27; 16 positions match TRBD2. There are 19 residues in the CDR3. CDR1 and CDR2 (germline): MNHEY, SMNVEV (reference sequence). V was clipped by 3 bases and J by 0 bases; unmatched bases: 4. The CDR3 sequence is CASSFRGTSGRANTGELFF. The CDR3 DNA reads TGTGCCAGCAGTTTCCGAGGGACTAGCGGGAGGGCGAACACCGGGGAGCTGTTTTTT.

The V and J genes are TRBV15 and TRBJ1-3; D not certain. The germline CDR1 and CDR2 sequences are LNHNV and YYDKDF (reference sequence). CDR3 length: 14 residues. The ends were cut back, 5 bases at V and 3 bases at J, with 11 bases in the middle. The CDR3, as DNA: TGTGCCACCAGCCTTAATCGGGGTGGAAACACCATATATTTT. Amino acid sequence: CATSLNRGGNTIYF.

This clone was observed once. The chain has TRBV19 and TRBJ2-7; D unresolved. Looked up from germline, CDR1 is LNHDA and CDR2 is SQIVND (reference sequence). CDR3 length equals 15 residues. The germline V and J ends were trimmed by 4 bases and 4 bases, with 17 bases remaining between them. CDR3 DNA: TGTGCCAGTAGTAGTACGACACGACCCCCTTACGAGCAGTACTTC. Translation: CASSSTTRPPYEQYF.

The chain couples TRBV6-1 to TRBJ2-3, with D possibly being TRBD1 or TRBD2 (5 bases each). The CDR3 is 15 residues long. V gave up 7 bases and J gave up 3 bases, with 17 bases separating them. Germline CDR1 reads MNHNS; CDR2 reads SASEGT. The CDR3 is CASTSYGALTDTQYF. The CDR3 DNA is TGTGCCAGCACCAGCTACGGGGCACTGACAGATACGCAGTATTTT.

The V and J genes are TRBV5-6 and TRBJ1-5; D gene uncertain. V lost 4 bases and J lost 2, with 13 bases in between. The CDR3 has 15 residues. The germline gives CDR1 SGHDT, CDR2 YYEEEE. The CDR3 DNA sequence: TGTGCCAGCAGCGTCCGGGGTTCCGGCAATCAGCCCCAGCATTTT. Residues: CASSVRGSGNQPQHF.

This clone was counted between two and nine times. The chain is built from TRBV18 and TRBJ2-2, with D perhaps matching TRBD2 (5 bases). This CDR3 is 15 amino acids long. CDR1 is KGHSH and CDR2 is LQKENI in the germline V gene. The V end lost 8 bases, the J end lost 4 bases, and 17 bases lay between the germline ends. This CDR3 reads CASAPMGRATGELFF. CDR3 coding DNA: TGTGCCAGCGCCCCGATGGGGAGAGCCACCGGGGAGCTGTTTTTT. The whole variable domain, remainder taken from reference TRBV18 and TRBJ2-2, is NAGVMQNPRHLVRRRGQEARLRCSPMKGHSHVYWYRQLPEEGLKFMVYLQKENIIDESGMPKERFSAEFPKEGPSILRIQQVVRGDSAAYFCASAPMGRATGELFFGEGSRLTVL.

This clone turned up a few times. The genes are TRBV4-1 and TRBJ2-4, with 9 bases that match TRBD2. The J segment lost 2 bases and the V segment lost 3 bases, leaving 11 bases of the junction unmatched. The CDR3 has 18 residues. The germline CDR1 and CDR2 sequences are MGHRA and YSYEKL. CDR3 sequence: CASSHYLAGEGSKNIQYF. As DNA, the CDR3 is TGCGCCAGCAGCCACTATTTAGCGGGAGAGGGGTCCAAAAACATTCAGTACTTC.

The chain has TRBV11-2 and TRBJ1-2, with 7 bases matching TRBD1. CDR3 size: 15 residues. With 5 bases clipped from V and 8 bases from J, the junction kept 14 bases outside the gene matches. The V gene's germline CDR1 is SGHAT and CDR2 FQNNGV. The CDR3: CASSPQRGGFVGYTF. For the CDR3, the DNA is TGTGCCAGCAGCCCCCAAAGAGGGGGCTTTGTAGGCTACACCTTC.

The V call is TRBV19, the J call TRBJ2-7, with D perhaps TRBD1 (6 bases). With 3 bases removed from V and 2 bases from J, the gap between germline ends came to 8 bases. The germline V gene has CDR1 LNHDA and CDR2 SQIVND (reference sequence). The CDR3 spans 13 residues. The CDR3 protein is CASSIDRTYEQYF. The CDR3 bases are TGTGCCAGTAGTATCGACAGGACCTACGAGCAGTACTTC.

On this clone itself: This sample includes further DNA sequences coding for the same CDR3. The V and J genes are TRBV27 and TRBJ2-7; D might be TRBD2 (5 bases). Germline CDR1 is MNHEY and CDR2 is SMNVEV (reference sequence). The CDR3 has 14 residues. V gave up 6 bases and J gave up 4 bases, with 16 bases separating them. The CDR3 sequence: CASSPSRGPYEQYF. The CDR3, as DNA: TGTGCCAGCAGCCCTTCGAGAGGGCCATACGAGCAGTACTTC.

The chain uses TRBV2 and TRBJ2-1; 11 bases line up with TRBD2. Germline V gene sequence: CDR1 SNHLY, CDR2 FYNNEI. CDR3 length: 15 residues. V gave up 5 bases and J gave up 9 bases; unmatched junction bases: 9. The CDR3 DNA sequence: TGTGCCAGCAGTCTCACTAGCGGGAGTAGCGGTGAGCAGTTCTTC. Its translation: CASSLTSGSSGEQFF.

A word on this clone: An end of the junction differs from the germline gene, which may be a read error. The V gene is TRBV27, the J gene TRBJ2-7; 7 nucleotides match TRBD1. Germline lookup yields CDR1 MNHEY and CDR2 SMNVEV (reference sequence). The CDR3 runs 13 residues. The CDR3 DNA reads TGTGCCAGCAGTTTAAGGGTGGGACAGCTTAGGAACTTC. The encoded protein is CASSLRVGQLRNF.

V and J are TRBV5-1 and TRBJ2-1; TRBD1 might be the D (5 bases). The ends were cut back, 4 bases at V and 10 bases at J, with 18 bases in the middle. The CDR3 spans 14 residues. Germline V lookup: CDR1 SGHRS, CDR2 YFSETQ. The CDR3 loop reads CASSLQPMSGEQFF. The CDR3 DNA sequence: TGCGCCAGCAGCCTCCAACCTATGTCAGGGGAGCAGTTCTTC.

As regards this clone: Possible read error: a much larger clone is one base away. V and J are TRBV7-9 and TRBJ2-5, with no clear D. The germline V and J ends were trimmed by 1 base and 7 bases, with 4 bases remaining between them. This CDR3 has 11 residues. Germline V CDR1 and CDR2: SEHNR, FQNEAQ (reference sequence). The CDR3 region has the DNA TGTGCCAGCAGCTTAGAGGGGACCCAGTACTTC. Protein product: CASSLEGTQYF.